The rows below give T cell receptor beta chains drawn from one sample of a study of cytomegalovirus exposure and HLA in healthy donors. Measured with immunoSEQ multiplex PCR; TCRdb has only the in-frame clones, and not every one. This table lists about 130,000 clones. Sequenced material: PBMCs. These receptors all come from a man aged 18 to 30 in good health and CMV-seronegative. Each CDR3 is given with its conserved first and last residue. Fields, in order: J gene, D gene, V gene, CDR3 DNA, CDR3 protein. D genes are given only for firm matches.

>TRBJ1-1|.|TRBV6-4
TGTGCCAGCAGTGACCTCGGGGGGCCAAAAAGGGACACTGAAGCTTTCTTT
CASSDLGGPKRDTEAFF
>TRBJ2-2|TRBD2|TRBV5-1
TGCGCCAGCAGCCTCTCCCGGGGGGGAGATAACACCGGGGAGCTGTTTTTT
CASSLSRGGDNTGELFF
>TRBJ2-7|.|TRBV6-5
TGTGCCACCCACTACGGGACACCCTCCTACGAGCAGTACTTC
CATHYGTPSYEQYF
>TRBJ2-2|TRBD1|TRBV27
TGTGCCAGCAGTTTATGGACAGGGATCCTACCCGGGGAGCTGTTTTTT
CASSLWTGILPGELFF
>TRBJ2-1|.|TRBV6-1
TGTGCCAGCAGTGCTGCAGTTGGCGGTTCCTCCAACAATGAGCAGTTCTTC
CASSAAVGGSSNNEQFF
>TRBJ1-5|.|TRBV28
TGTGCCAGCAGAATAACAATTGGGCGCAATCAGCCCCAGCATTTT
CASRITIGRNQPQHF
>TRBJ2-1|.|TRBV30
TGTGCCTGGGGCGCGGGGGCCATTTACAATGAGCAGTTCTTC
CAWGAGAIYNEQFF
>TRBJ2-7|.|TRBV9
TGTGCCAGCAGCGTAGGGTCAGAGGCCTACGAGCAGTACTTC
CASSVGSEAYEQYF
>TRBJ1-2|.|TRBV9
TGTGCCAGCAGCGTAGCCCGGGGTGACTATGGCTACACCTTC
CASSVARGDYGYTF
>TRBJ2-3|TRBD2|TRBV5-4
TGTGCCAGCAGATTAGCGGGAGGACCCCATGATACGCAGTATTTT
CASRLAGGPHDTQYF
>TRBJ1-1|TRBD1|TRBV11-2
TGTGCCAGCAGCTTAGTTATGGGACAGCCAAACACTGAAGCTTTCTTT
CASSLVMGQPNTEAFF
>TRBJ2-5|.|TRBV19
TGTGCCAGTAGCCTAGGTGGGGGGATACAAGAGACCCAGTACTTC
CASSLGGGIQETQYF
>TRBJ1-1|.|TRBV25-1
TGTGCCAGCAGTGTATTGACTGAAGCTTTCTTT
CASSVLTEAFF
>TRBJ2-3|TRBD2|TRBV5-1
TGCGCCAGCAGCTTCGGCGGGAGGACTTCAGATACGCAGTATTTT
CASSFGGRTSDTQYF
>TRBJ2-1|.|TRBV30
TGTGCCTGGACGGGCGGGGCCTCCTACAATGAGCAGTTCTTC
CAWTGGASYNEQFF
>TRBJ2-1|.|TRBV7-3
TGTGCCAGCAGCTTCTACAGTCACAATGAGCAGTTCTTC
CASSFYSHNEQFF
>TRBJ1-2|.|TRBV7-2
TGTGCCAGCAGCGATACCCACTGGGCAGGGGATGGCTACACCTTC
CASSDTHWAGDGYTF
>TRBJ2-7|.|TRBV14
TGTGCCAGCAGCCCCGGGCGGGGCGAGCAGTACTTC
CASSPGRGEQYF
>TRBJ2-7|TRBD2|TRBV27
TGTGCCAGCAGTCGAGGACTAGCGGACTCCTACGAGCAGTACTTC
CASSRGLADSYEQYF
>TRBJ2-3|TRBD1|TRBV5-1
TGCGCCAGCAGCTTGGATCAGACAGGGCAATCCACAGATACGCAGTATTTT
CASSLDQTGQSTDTQYF
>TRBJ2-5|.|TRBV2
TGTGCCAGCCTTAGTGACCGGGTAGAGACCCAGTACTTC
CASLSDRVETQYF
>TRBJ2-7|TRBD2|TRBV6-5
TGTGCCAGCAGTAAAACTAGCGGGAGGGCCTACGAGCAGTACTTC
CASSKTSGRAYEQYF
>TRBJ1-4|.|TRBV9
TGTGCCAGCAGCGCGTTACAGACCTCAGGAGGACTGTTTTTT
CASSALQTSGGLFF
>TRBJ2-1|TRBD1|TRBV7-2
TGTGCCAGCGAAATGGGACAGTCGTACAATGAGCAGTTCTTC
CASEMGQSYNEQFF
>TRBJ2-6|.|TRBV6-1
TGTGCCAGCAGTGAGACAGGGGCCAACGTCCTGACTTTC
CASSETGANVLTF
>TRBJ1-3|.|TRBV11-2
TGTGCCAGCAGCTTAGAGCCCATGGGCCGGATCTCTGGAAACACCATATATTTT
CASSLEPMGRISGNTIYF
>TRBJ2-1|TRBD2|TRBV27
TGTGCCAGCAGTTTAATGACTAGCGGGGGGGTCAATGAGCAGTTCTTC
CASSLMTSGGVNEQFF
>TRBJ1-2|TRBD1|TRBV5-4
TGTGCCAGCACCCGACAGGGCGATAACTATGGCTACACCTTC
CASTRQGDNYGYTF
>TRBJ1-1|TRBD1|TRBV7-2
TGTGCCAGCAGCCCTGGGACAGGCCCCGAAGCTTTCTTT
CASSPGTGPEAFF
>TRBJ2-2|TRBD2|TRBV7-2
TGTGCCAGCTTATTGGCGGGGGGTATTATCGGGGAGCTGTTTTTT
CASLLAGGIIGELFF
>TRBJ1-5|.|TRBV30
TGTGCCTGGAGTTCTGCAGGGGATCAGCCCCAGCATTTT
CAWSSAGDQPQHF
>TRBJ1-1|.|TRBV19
TGTGCCAGTAGTATAACTAGGAGGCCCATGAACACTGAAGCTTTCTTT
CASSITRRPMNTEAFF